This T cell receptor (beta chain) is drawn from a study of T-cell memory formation after mild COVID-19. TCRdb analysed the 5' RACE reads with MiXCR anew, one entry per CDR3 protein. The repertoire holds about half a million distinct CDR3 sequences, with about 20% as singletons. CDR3 length equals 12 residues. V lost 11 bases, J lost 3 bases, and 6 bases stayed unmatched. Germline CDR1 SNHLY, CDR2 FYNNEI. Source material: PBMCs or a T cell subset sorted from them (not recorded which). This chain joins TRBV2 and TRBJ2-7; TRBD2 agrees at 8 bases. This TCR was recovered from an adult woman who had mild COVID-19 (a few samples of this study predate the infection). Cell type and time point are not known. The CDR3 is CAGSGLDYEQYF. CDR3 sequence (DNA): TGTGCCGGCTCGGGACTAGACTACGAGCAGTACTTC.